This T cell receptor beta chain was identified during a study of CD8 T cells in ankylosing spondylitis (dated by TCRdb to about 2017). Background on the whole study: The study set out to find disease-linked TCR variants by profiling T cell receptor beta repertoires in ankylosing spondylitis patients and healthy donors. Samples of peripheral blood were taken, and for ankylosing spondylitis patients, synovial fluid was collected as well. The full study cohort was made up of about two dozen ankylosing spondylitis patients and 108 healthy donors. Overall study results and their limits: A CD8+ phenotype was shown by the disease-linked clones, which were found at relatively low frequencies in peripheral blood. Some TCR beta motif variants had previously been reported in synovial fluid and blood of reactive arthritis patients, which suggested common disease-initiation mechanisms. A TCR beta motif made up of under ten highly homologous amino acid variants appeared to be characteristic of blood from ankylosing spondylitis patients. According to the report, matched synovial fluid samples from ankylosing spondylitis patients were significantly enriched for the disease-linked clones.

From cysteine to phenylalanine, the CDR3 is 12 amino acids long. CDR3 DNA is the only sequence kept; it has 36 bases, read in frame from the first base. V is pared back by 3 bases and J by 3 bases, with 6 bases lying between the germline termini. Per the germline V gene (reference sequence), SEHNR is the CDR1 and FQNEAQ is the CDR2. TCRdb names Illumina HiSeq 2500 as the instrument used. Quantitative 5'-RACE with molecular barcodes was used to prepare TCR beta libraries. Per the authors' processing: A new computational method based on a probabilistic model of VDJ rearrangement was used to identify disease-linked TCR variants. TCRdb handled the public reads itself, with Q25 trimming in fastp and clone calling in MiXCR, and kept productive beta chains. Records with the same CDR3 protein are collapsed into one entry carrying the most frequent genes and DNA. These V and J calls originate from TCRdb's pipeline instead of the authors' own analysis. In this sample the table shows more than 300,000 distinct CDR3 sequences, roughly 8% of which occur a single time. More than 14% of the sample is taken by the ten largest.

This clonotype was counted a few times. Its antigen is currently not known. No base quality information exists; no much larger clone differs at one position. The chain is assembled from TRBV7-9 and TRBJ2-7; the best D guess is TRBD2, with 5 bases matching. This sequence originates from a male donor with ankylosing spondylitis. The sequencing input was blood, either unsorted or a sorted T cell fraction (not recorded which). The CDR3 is CASSFGVYEQYF. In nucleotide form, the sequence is TGTGCCAGCAGCTTCGGGGTCTACGAGCAGTACTTC.